The 28 T cell receptor beta chains presented below share a single source sample, sequenced in a study of T-cell reconstitution after alpha-beta-depleted transplantation in children. This sample's TCRbeta library carried unique molecular identifier barcodes. One entry per CDR3 protein results from TCRdb running MiXCR on the PCR reads. The top ten clones hold about a third of a sample with about 200,000 distinct CDR3 sequences, approximately 8.4% of them seen once. The sample was PBMCs, mostly from graft donor cells, taken 360 days after TCRalphabeta/CD19-depleted stem cell transplant. The source of these receptors is a male patient between 2 and 10 years old who had a stem cell transplant for acute myeloid leukemia, so the T cells may come from the graft donor.

This clonotype was recorded a few times. The rearrangement joins TRBV18 to TRBJ2-4; 9 bases agree with TRBD1. Germline V gives CDR1 KGHSH, CDR2 LQKENI. V shed 3 bases and J 1 base; nucleotides not matched to a gene: 4. CDR3 size: 16 residues. CDR3 sequence: CASSPWTGEAKNIQYF. DNA for the CDR3: TGTGCCAGCTCACCCTGGACAGGGGAGGCCAAAAACATTCAGTACTTC.

This clonotype was seen at least ten times. The J gene is TRBJ1-4, the V gene TRBV5-1; D remains ambiguous. Germline CDR1 reads SGHRS; CDR2 reads YFSETQ. The CDR3 runs to 14 residues. V lost 4 bases and J lost 5, with 12 bases in between. The CDR3 region has the DNA TGCGCCAGCAGCCAACCGGGAAGAAATGAAAAACTGTTTTTT. This sequence encodes CASSQPGRNEKLFF. Based on the CDR3 plus reference TRBV5-1 and TRBJ1-4, the full variable domain is KAGVTQTPRYLIKTRGQQVTLSCSPISGHRSVSWYQQTPGQGLQFLFEYFSETQRNKGNFPGRFSGRQFSNSRSEMNVSTLELGDSALYLCASSQPGRNEKLFFGSGTQLSVL.

This clonotype was seen a few times. The chain recombines TRBV18 with TRBJ2-5; D not certain. The CDR3 sequence is 14 residues long. Germline lookup yields CDR1 KGHSH and CDR2 LQKENI. V shed 6 bases and J shed 0 bases, with 11 bases lying between them. CDR3 region: CASSDDSYQETQYF. The CDR3 DNA follows: TGTGCCAGCTCGGATGACTCGTACCAAGAGACCCAGTACTTC.

In this sample, this clonotype turned up many times. J is TRBJ2-7 and V is TRBV5-1; the D is unclear. Germline V CDR1 and CDR2: SGHRS, YFSETQ. The ends were cut back, 3 bases at V and 0 bases at J, with 4 bases in the middle. CDR3 length: 12 residues. CDR3 nucleotide sequence: TGCGCCAGCAGCTCCAACTCCTACGAGCAGTACTTC. Its protein product is CASSSNSYEQYF.

This clonotype was seen a handful of times. The CDR3: CASSQRWVQETQYF. CDR3 nucleotide sequence: TGCGCCAGCAGCCAGAGGTGGGTCCAAGAGACCCAGTACTTC. This sequence joins TRBV5-1 and TRBJ2-5, with D unclear. Trimming pared 4 bases from V and 1 base from J, leaving 11 bases between. Germline assignment: CDR1 SGHRS and CDR2 YFSETQ. The CDR3 sequence is 14 residues long.

Points on this clonotype: A read error may explain this, as a much larger clone is one base away. The CDR3 DNA sequence: TGCGCCAGCAGCCGTAGCGGGGTTATACAAGAGACCCAGTACTTC. As protein: CASSRSGVIQETQYF. The V gene is TRBV4-1, the J gene TRBJ2-5; the match to TRBD2 covers 8 bases. V trimming: 4 bases; J trimming: 2 bases; junction bases outside the gene matches: 6. The CDR3 consists of 15 residues. Germline CDR1 reads MGHRA; CDR2 reads YSYEKL.

The chain joins TRBV12-3 or TRBV12-4 to TRBJ2-1; 10 nucleotides agree with TRBD2. CDR3 size: 14 residues. V lost 5 bases to trimming and J lost 8 bases; unmatched junction nucleotides: 6. The CDR3, as DNA: TGTGCCAGCAGTCAAGCGGGGGGGGGGCATGAGCAGTTCTTC. Amino acids: CASSQAGGGHEQFF.

This clonotype has ten or more counts. This chain connects TRBV6-5 to TRBJ1-2, with D perhaps matching TRBD1 (6 bases). CDR1 is MNHEY, CDR2 SVGAGI, per germline. V was pared by 3 bases and J by 3 bases, with 11 bases between. CDR3 length: 14 amino acids. In DNA form, the CDR3 reads TGTGCCAGCAGTTATCAGGGGCGGTACTATGGCTACACCTTC. This gives the protein CASSYQGRYYGYTF.

The chain uses TRBV5-6 and TRBJ2-7; D not resolved. Germline loops: CDR1 SGHDT, CDR2 YYEEEE. V lost 2 bases and J lost 3, with 12 bases in between. CDR3 length: 14 residues. This chain's CDR3 is CASSLGSGRYEQYV. CDR3 DNA: TGTGCCAGCAGCTTAGGTTCAGGACGCTACGAGCAGTACGTC.

At least ten counts were recorded for this clonotype. V is TRBV5-1 and J is TRBJ1-4; D remains ambiguous. With 1 base removed from V and 3 bases from J, the gap between germline ends came to 1 base. The CDR3 is made up of 12 amino acids. From germline, CDR1 is SGHRS and CDR2 YFSETQ. The CDR3, as DNA: TGCGCCAGCAGCTTGCCTAATGAAAAACTGTTTTTT. This translates into CASSLPNEKLFF.

The chain recombines TRBV7-9 with TRBJ2-6; the match to TRBD1 covers 7 bases. From germline, CDR1 is SEHNR and CDR2 FQNEAQ (reference sequence). The CDR3 is 17 residues long. V shed 1 base and J 0 bases; nucleotides not matched to a gene: 3. The CDR3 DNA reads TGTGCCAGCAGCTTAGAGGGACAGAGCTCTGGGGCCAACGTCCTGACTTTC. Translating gives CASSLEGQSSGANVLTF. Full variable domain (outside the CDR3, taken from reference TRBV7-9 and TRBJ2-6): DTGVSQNPRHKITKRGQNVTFRCDPISEHNRLYWYRQTLGQGPEFLTYFQNEAQLEKSRLLSDRFSAERPKGSFSTLEIQRTEQGDSAMYLCASSLEGQSSGANVLTFGAGSRLTVL.

This clonotype came up many times. J is TRBJ1-2 and V is TRBV12-5; D call uncertain. The CDR3 has 11 residues. CDR1 and CDR2 from the germline V gene are LGHNT and FRNRAP. The V gene lost 2 bases and the J gene lost 8 bases, with 6 bases spanning the gap. Here the CDR3 reads CASGLREGYTF. In DNA form, the CDR3 reads TGTGCTAGTGGTTTGCGGGAAGGCTACACCTTC.

A few counts support this clonotype. The genes are TRBV6-6 and TRBJ1-2; unclear D gene. Germline V gene sequence: CDR1 MNHNY, CDR2 SVGAGI (reference sequence). Trimming took off 5 bases at V and 2 bases at J, with 9 bases between the two ends. This CDR3 has 13 residues. CDR3 sequence (DNA): TGTGCCAGCAGTCAGGCACAGAACTATGGCTACACCTTC. This gives the protein CASSQAQNYGYTF.

This clonotype showed up just a few times. The gene calls are TRBV5-1 and TRBJ2-7; D could derive from TRBD1 or TRBD2 (5 bases each). The CDR3 has 15 amino acids. The V end lost 3 bases, the J end lost 3 bases, and 16 bases lay between the germline ends. From germline, CDR1 is SGHRS and CDR2 YFSETQ. This CDR3 reads CASSWTGTVDYEQYF. CDR3 DNA: TGCGCCAGCAGCTGGACCGGGACCGTAGACTACGAGCAGTACTTC.

The J gene is TRBJ2-7, the V gene TRBV20-1, with 9 nucleotides matching TRBD1. Germline V gene sequence: CDR1 DFQATT, CDR2 SNEGSKA (reference sequence). The V segment lost 5 bases and the J segment 0 bases; nucleotides outside the gene matches: 2. The CDR3 consists of 13 residues. The CDR3 nucleotides are TGCAGTGCTCTGGACAGGGGCTCCTACGAGCAGTACTTC. Translated: CSALDRGSYEQYF.

This clonotype has only a few counts. The J gene is TRBJ2-3, the V gene TRBV6-5; TRBD2 matches at 11 bases. Germline loops: CDR1 MNHEY, CDR2 SVGAGI. V trimming: 0 bases; J trimming: 5 bases; junction bases outside the gene matches: 13. The CDR3 is made up of 19 amino acids. The CDR3 region is CASSYSTSGRVGGGDTQYF. CDR3 in DNA: TGTGCCAGCAGTTACTCAACTAGCGGGAGAGTAGGAGGTGGAGATACGCAGTATTTT.

This clonotype was seen repeatedly, ten times or more. DNA for the CDR3: TGTGCCAGCAGTTTTAGGGCCCGTGGGTTTTACGAGCAGTACTTC. Protein sequence: CASSFRARGFYEQYF. The chain uses TRBV12-3 or TRBV12-4 and TRBJ2-7, with D unresolved. Deletions cut 3 bases from V and 4 bases from J, with 16 bases between. The CDR3 is made up of 15 amino acids.

There are a few counts of this clonotype. The junction shows a germline mismatch at one end, possibly a read error. The gene calls are TRBV2 and TRBJ2-3; D unresolved. The V gene's germline CDR1 is SNHLY and CDR2 FYNNEI. CDR3 size: 19 residues. The CDR3: CACSLPYILVPAFTDTQYF. The CDR3 DNA follows: TGTGCCTGCAGTTTACCGTACATTCTAGTGCCCGCTTTCACAGATACGCAGTATTTT.

This clonotype was seen ten or more times. The V call is TRBV7-2, the J call TRBJ2-1; D remains unclear. The CDR3 has 15 residues. Germline-derived CDR1 and CDR2 are SGHTA and FQGNSA. V was cut by 2 bases and J by 0 bases, with 8 bases left in between. The CDR3 loop reads CASSLSHPSYNEQFF. The CDR3 coding sequence is TGTGCCAGCAGCTTAAGCCACCCCTCCTACAATGAGCAGTTCTTC.

Comments on this clonotype: A much larger clone differs by one base, so this may be a read error. For the CDR3, the DNA is TGTGCCAGCTCACGGGAGAACACTGAAGCTTTCTTT. Amino acid sequence: CASSRENTEAFF. The V call is TRBV18, the J call TRBJ1-1; D uncertain. CDR3 length: 12 amino acids. V dropped 4 bases and J dropped 1 base, with 4 bases sitting between them. Germline V lookup: CDR1 KGHSH, CDR2 LQKENI.

The V and J genes are TRBV29-1 and TRBJ2-7, with 9 bases matching TRBD1. V dropped 4 bases and J dropped 4; count of bases not matched to a gene: 8. Per germline, CDR1 SQVTM and CDR2 ANQGSEA. The CDR3 sequence is 14 residues long. This chain's CDR3 is CSVAAGQGYYEQYF. As DNA, the CDR3 is TGCAGCGTTGCTGCGGGACAGGGTTATTACGAGCAGTACTTC.

This clonotype was found a few times. This sequence joins TRBV10-3 and TRBJ2-2, with TRBD2 identical over 8 bases. V lost 7 bases and J lost 7; bases outside the gene matches: 14. This CDR3 comprises 16 residues. The germline gives CDR1 ENHRY, CDR2 SYGVKD. CDR3 residues: CAINTRAGGLVGELFF. DNA for the CDR3: TGTGCCATCAACACTAGGGCGGGAGGCCTCGTCGGGGAGCTGTTTTTT.

There are many counts of this clonotype. The chain combines TRBV4-3 with TRBJ2-7, with D tentatively TRBD1 (6 bases). The V gene lost 0 bases and the J gene lost 4 bases, with 13 bases spanning the gap. This CDR3 is built from 15 residues. The germline gives CDR1 LGHNA, CDR2 YSLEER. DNA of the CDR3: TGCGCCAGCAGCCAAGAACCTACAGGGTTATACGAGCAGTACTTC. Translating gives CASSQEPTGLYEQYF.

A few counts support this clonotype. This rearrangement joins TRBV4-1 to TRBJ2-7; D not certain. V was pared by 0 bases and J by 3 bases, with 6 bases between. Germline V lookup: CDR1 MGHRA, CDR2 YSYEKL. The CDR3 runs 13 residues. The CDR3 DNA is TGCGCCAGCAGCCAAGAAGGCGGCTACGAGCAGTACGTC. This translates into CASSQEGGYEQYV.

The V call is TRBV20-1, the J call TRBJ1-1; D is perhaps TRBD1 (5 bases). This CDR3 region has 17 residues. CDR1 is DFQATT, CDR2 SNEGSKA, per germline (reference sequence). V lost 0 bases, J lost 1 base, and 18 bases lay in between. CDR3 in amino acids: CSARDHLTARANTEAFF. CDR3 nucleotides: TGCAGTGCTAGAGATCATCTCACAGCCAGGGCGAACACTGAAGCTTTCTTT.

This clonotype was counted many times. The chain joins TRBV7-9 to TRBJ2-1; D remains ambiguous. The V gene's germline CDR1 is SEHNR and CDR2 FQNEAQ (reference sequence). CDR3 length: 12 residues. Between the trimmed V and J ends, which lost 5 bases and 7 bases, there was a span of 9 bases. The CDR3 nucleotides are TGTGCCAGCAGCGTCTCTAGGAATGAGCAGTTCTTC. The encoded protein is CASSVSRNEQFF.

At least ten counts were recorded for this clonotype. The rearrangement uses TRBV28 and TRBJ2-5; D gene uncertain. The CDR3 runs 15 residues. V dropped 6 bases and J dropped 5 bases, with 19 bases sitting between them. Germline assignment: CDR1 MDHEN and CDR2 SYDVKM. The CDR3 sequence is CASRVSVSSFETQYF. CDR3 DNA sequence: TGTGCCAGCAGAGTTTCAGTAAGCAGTTTCGAGACCCAGTACTTC.

Many counts were recorded for this clonotype. The chain employs TRBV29-1 and TRBJ2-7; D perhaps matches TRBD2 (5 bases). CDR1 is SQVTM, CDR2 ANQGSEA, per germline. This CDR3 is 13 amino acids long. Trimming removed 4 bases at V and 3 bases at J, with 13 bases between. Here the CDR3 reads CSVVGGGFYEQYF. The CDR3 region has the DNA TGCAGCGTTGTAGGAGGCGGTTTCTACGAGCAGTACTTC.